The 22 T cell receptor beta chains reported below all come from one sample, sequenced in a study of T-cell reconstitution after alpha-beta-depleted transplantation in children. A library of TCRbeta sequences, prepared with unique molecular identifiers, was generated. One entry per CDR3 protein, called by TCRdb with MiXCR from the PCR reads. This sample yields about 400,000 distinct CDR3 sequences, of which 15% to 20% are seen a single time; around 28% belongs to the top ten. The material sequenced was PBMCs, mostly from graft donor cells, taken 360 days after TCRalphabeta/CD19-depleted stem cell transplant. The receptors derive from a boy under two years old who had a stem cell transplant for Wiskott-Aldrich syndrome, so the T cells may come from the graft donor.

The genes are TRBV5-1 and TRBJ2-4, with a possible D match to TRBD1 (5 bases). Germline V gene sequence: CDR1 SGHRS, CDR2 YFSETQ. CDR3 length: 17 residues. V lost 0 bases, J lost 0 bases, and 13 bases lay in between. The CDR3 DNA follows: TGCGCCAGCAGCTTGGGGTTTGTGGGGCTAGCCAAAAACATTCAGTACTTC. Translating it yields CASSLGFVGLAKNIQYF.

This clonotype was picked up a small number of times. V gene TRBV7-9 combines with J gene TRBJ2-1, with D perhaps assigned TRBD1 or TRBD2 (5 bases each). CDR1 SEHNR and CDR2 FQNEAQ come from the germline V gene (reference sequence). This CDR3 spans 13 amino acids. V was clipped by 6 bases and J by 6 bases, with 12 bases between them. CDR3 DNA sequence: TGTGCCAGCAGTCGGGACGGAACCAATGAGCAGTTCTTC. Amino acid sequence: CASSRDGTNEQFF.

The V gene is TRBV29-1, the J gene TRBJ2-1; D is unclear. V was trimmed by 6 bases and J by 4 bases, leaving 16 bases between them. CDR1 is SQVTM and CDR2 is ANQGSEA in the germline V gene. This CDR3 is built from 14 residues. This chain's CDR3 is CSVRPEMRYNEQFF. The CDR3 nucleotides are TGCAGCGTGCGACCCGAGATGAGGTACAATGAGCAGTTCTTC.

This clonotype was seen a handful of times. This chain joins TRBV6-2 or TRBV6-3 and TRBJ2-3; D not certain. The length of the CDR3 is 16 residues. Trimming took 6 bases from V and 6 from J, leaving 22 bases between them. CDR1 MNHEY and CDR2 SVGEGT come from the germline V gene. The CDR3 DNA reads TGTGCCAGCAGAATGCCCGAGAGAACTCCCACCGATACGCAGTATTTT. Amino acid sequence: CASRMPERTPTDTQYF.

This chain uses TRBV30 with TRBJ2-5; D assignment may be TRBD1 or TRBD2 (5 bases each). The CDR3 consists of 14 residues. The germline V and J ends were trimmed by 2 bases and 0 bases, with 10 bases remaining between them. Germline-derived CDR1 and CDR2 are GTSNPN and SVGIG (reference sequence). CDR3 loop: CAWSRWGYQETQYF. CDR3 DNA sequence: TGTGCCTGGAGTAGGTGGGGGTACCAAGAGACCCAGTACTTC.

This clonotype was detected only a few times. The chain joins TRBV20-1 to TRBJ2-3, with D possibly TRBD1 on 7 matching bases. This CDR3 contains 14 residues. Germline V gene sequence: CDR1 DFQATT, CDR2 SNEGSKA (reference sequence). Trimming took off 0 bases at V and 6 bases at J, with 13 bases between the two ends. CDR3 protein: CSARDPPGGDTQYF. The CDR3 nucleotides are TGCAGTGCTAGAGATCCCCCAGGGGGGGATACGCAGTATTTT.

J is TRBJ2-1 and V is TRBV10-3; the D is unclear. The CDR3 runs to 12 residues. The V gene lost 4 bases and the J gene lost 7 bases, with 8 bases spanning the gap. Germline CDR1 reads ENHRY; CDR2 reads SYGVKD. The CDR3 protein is CAISANLNEQFF. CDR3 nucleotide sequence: TGTGCCATCAGTGCCAACCTAAATGAGCAGTTCTTC.

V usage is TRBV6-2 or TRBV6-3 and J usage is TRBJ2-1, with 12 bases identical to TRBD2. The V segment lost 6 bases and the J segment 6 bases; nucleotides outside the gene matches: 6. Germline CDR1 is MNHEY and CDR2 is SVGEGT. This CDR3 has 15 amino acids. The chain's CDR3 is CASSSLAGGLNEQFF. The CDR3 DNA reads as TGTGCCAGCAGCTCACTAGCGGGAGGCCTCAATGAGCAGTTCTTC.

The DNA for the CDR3 is TGTGCCAGCAGGGCCCGGGACAGCTACAATGAGCAGTTCTTC. Encoded protein: CASRARDSYNEQFF. The chain couples TRBV25-1 to TRBJ2-1, with TRBD1 matching over 7 bases. CDR1 is MGHDK and CDR2 is SYGVNS in the germline V gene. The J segment lost 3 bases and the V segment lost 6 bases, leaving 5 bases of the junction unmatched. The CDR3 contains 14 residues.

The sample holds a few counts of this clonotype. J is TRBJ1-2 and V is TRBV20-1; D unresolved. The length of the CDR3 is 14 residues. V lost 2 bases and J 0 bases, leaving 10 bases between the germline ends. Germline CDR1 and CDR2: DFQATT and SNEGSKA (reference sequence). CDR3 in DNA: TGCAGTGCTAGACTATGGGAGGCTAACTATGGCTACACCTTC. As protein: CSARLWEANYGYTF.

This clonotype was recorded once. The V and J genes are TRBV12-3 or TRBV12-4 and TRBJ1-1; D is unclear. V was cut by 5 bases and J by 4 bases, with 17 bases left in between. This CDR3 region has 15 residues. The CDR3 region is CASSPRLLGGTEAFF. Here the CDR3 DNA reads TGTGCCAGCAGTCCCCGGTTGTTGGGAGGCACTGAAGCTTTCTTT.

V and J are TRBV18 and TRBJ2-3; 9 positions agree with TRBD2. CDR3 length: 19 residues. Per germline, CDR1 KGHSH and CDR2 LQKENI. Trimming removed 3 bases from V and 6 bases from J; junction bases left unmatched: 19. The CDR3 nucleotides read TGTGCCAGCTCACCGGCTTATAGGAGGTTAGCGGGAGTTACGGATACGCAGTATTTT. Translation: CASSPAYRRLAGVTDTQYF.

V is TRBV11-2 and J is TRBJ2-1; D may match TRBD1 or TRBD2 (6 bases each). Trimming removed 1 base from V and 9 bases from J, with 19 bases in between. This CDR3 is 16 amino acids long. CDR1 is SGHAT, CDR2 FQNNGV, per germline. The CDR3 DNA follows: TGTGCCAGCAGCTTAGGATTAGGGGGACTTCCTTTTGAGCAGTTCTTC. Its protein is CASSLGLGGLPFEQFF.

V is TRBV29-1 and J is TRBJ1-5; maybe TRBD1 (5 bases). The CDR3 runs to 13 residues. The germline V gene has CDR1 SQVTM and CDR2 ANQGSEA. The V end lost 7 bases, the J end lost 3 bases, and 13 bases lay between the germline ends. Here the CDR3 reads CSAKLGPNQPQHF. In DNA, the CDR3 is TGCAGCGCTAAACTGGGGCCCAATCAGCCCCAGCATTTT.

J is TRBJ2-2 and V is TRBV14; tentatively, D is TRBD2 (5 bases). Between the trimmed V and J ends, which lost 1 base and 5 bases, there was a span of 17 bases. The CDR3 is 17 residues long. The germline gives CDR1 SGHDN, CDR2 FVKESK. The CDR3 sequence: CASSQGWRQLRTGELFF. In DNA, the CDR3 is TGTGCCAGCAGCCAAGGGTGGAGGCAGTTACGGACCGGGGAGCTGTTTTTT.

This chain's CDR3 is CSAREVAGGTDTQYF. In DNA form, the CDR3 reads TGCAGTGCTAGAGAGGTAGCGGGGGGCACAGATACGCAGTATTTT. The V and J genes are TRBV20-1 and TRBJ2-3; TRBD2 matches 9 bases. V dropped 0 bases and J dropped 1; count of bases not matched to a gene: 2. The CDR3 consists of 15 residues. Germline V CDR1 and CDR2: DFQATT, SNEGSKA (reference sequence).

CDR3 sequence (DNA): TGTGCCAGCAGCTTTCCTAGCGCCAATGAGCAGTTCTTC. Its translation is CASSFPSANEQFF. The chain uses TRBV13 and TRBJ2-1; D may be TRBD2 (6 bases). V lost 3 bases and J 6 bases, leaving 9 bases between the germline ends. The length of the CDR3 is 13 residues. Germline CDR1 reads PRHDT; CDR2 reads FYEKMQ (reference sequence).

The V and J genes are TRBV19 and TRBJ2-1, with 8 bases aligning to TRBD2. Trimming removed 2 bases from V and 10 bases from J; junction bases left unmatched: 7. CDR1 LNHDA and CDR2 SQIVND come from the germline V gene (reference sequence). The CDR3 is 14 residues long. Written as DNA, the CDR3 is TGTGCCAGTAGTATAAAGCTGGGACTAGTGGAGCAGTTCTTC. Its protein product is CASSIKLGLVEQFF.

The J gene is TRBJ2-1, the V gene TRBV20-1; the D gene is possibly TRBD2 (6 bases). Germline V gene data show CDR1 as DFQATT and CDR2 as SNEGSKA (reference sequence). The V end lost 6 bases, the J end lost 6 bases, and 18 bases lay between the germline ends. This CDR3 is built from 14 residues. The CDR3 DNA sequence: TGCAGTGCCCGACTAGTCCCGGCGGGCAATGAGCAGTTCTTC. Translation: CSARLVPAGNEQFF.

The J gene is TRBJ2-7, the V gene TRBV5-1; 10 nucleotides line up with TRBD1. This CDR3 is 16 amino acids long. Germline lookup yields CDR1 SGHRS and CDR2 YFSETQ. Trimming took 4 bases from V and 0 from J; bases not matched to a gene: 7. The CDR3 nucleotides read TGCGCCAGCAGCCCCTCGGACAGGGGGGACTCCTACGAGCAGTACTTC. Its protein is CASSPSDRGDSYEQYF.

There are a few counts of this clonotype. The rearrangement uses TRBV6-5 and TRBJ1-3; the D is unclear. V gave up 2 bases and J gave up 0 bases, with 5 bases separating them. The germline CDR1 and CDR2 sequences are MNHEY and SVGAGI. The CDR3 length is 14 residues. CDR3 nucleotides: TGTGCCAGCAGTTACGGCAGCTCTGGAAACACCATATATTTT. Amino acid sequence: CASSYGSSGNTIYF.

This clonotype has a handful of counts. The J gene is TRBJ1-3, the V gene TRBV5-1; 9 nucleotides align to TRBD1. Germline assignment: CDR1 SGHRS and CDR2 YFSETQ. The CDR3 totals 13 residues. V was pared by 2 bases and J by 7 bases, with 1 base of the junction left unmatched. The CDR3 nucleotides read TGCGCCAGCAGCTTCGGGACAGGGAACACCATATATTTT. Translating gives CASSFGTGNTIYF.